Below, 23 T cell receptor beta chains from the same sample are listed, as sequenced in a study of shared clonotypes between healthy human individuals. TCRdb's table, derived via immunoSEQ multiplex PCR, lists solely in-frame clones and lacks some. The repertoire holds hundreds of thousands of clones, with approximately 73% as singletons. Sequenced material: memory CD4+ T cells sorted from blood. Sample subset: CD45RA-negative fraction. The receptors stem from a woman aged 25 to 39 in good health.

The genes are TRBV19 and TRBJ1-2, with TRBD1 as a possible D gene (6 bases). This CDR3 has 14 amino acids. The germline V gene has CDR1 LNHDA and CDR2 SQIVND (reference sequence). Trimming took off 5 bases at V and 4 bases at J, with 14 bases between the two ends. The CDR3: CASSLLGQTYGYTF. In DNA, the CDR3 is TGTGCCAGTAGTCTCTTAGGACAGACCTATGGCTACACCTTC.

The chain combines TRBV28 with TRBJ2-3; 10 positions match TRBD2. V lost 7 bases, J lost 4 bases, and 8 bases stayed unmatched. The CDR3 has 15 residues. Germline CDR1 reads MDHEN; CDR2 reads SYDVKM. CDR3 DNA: TGTGCCAGCAATGACGCTAGCGGGAGCGCAGATACGCAGTATTTT. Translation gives CASNDASGSADTQYF.

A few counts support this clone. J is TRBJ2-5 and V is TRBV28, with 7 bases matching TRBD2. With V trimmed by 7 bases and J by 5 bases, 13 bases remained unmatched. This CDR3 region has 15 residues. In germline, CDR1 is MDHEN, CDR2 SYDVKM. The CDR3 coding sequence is TGTGCCAGCACCGACACGAACCACGGGGGGGAGACCCAGTACTTC. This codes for CASTDTNHGGETQYF. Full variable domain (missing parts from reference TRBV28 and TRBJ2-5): DVKVTQSSRYLVKRTGEKVFLECVQDMDHENMFWYRQDPGLGLRLIYFSYDVKMKEKGDIPEGYSVSREKKERFSLILESASTNQTSMYLCASTDTNHGGETQYFGPGTRLLVL.

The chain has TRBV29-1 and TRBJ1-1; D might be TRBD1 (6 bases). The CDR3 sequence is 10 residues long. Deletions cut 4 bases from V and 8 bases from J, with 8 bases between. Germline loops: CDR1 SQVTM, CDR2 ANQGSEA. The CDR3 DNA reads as TGCAGCGTTGCAGGGGCGGAAGCTTTCTTT. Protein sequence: CSVAGAEAFF.

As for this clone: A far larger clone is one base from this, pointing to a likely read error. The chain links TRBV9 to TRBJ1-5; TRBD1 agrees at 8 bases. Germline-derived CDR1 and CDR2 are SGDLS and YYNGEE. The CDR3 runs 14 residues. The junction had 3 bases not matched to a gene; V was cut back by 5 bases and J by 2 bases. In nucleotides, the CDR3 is TGTGCCAGCAGTTCGACAGGGGGCAATCAGCCCCAGCATTTT. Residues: CASSSTGGNQPQHF.

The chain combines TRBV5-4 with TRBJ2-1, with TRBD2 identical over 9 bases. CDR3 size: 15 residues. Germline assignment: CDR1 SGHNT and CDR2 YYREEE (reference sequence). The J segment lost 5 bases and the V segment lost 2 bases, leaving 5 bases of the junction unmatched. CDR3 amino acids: CASSLSGRMHNEQFF. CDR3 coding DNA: TGTGCCAGCAGCTTAAGCGGGAGGATGCACAATGAGCAGTTCTTC.

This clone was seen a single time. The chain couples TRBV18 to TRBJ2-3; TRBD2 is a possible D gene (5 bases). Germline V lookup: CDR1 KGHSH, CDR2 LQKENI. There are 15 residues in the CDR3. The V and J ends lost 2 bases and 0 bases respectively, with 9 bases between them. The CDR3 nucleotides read TGTGCCAGCTCACCAGCGGGTGACAGCACAGATACGCAGTATTTT. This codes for CASSPAGDSTDTQYF. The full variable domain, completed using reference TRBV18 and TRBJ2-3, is NAGVMQNPRHLVRRRGQEARLRCSPMKGHSHVYWYRQLPEEGLKFMVYLQKENIIDESGMPKERFSAEFPKEGPSILRIQQVVRGDSAAYFCASSPAGDSTDTQYFGPGTRLTVL.

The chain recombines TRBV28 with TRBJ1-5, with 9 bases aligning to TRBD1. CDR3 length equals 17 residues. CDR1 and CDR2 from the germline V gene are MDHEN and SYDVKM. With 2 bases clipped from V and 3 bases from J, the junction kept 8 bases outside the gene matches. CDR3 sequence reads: CASSLDRGVRNNQPQHF. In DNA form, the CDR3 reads TGTGCCAGCAGTTTAGACAGGGGGGTTCGGAACAATCAGCCCCAGCATTTT.

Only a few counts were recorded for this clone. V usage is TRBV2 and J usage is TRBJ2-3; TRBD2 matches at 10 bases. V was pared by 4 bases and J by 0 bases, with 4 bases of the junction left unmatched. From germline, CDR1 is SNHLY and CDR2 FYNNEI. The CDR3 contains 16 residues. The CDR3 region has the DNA TGTGCCAGCAGTGGAACTAGCGGGGCTAGCACAGATACGCAGTATTTT. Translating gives CASSGTSGASTDTQYF.

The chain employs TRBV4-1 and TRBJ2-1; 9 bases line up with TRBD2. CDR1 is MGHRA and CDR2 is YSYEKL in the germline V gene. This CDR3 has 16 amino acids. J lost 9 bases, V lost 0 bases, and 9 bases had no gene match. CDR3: CASSQDLGREGPEQFF. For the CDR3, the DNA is TGCGCCAGCAGCCAAGATTTGGGGCGGGAGGGCCCTGAGCAGTTCTTC.

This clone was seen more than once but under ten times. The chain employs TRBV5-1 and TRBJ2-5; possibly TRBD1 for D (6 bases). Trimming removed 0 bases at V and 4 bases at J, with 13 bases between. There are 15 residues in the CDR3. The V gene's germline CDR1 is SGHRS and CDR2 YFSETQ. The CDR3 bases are TGCGCCAGCAGCTTGGGGATACAGGGTCCAGAGACCCAGTACTTC. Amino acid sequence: CASSLGIQGPETQYF.

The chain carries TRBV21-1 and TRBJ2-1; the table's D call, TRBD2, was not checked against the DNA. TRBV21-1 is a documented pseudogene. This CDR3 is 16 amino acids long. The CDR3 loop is CASALDRGRGDNEQFF. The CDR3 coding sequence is TGTGCCAGCGCCCTGGACCGGGGACGGGGGGACAATGAGCAGTTCTTC.

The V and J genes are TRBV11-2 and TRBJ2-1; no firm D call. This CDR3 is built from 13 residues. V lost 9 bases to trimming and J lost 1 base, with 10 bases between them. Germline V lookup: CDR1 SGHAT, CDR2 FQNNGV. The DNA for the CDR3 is TGTGCCAGTGGTTTGGGGTCCTACAATGAGCAGTTCTTC. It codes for CASGLGSYNEQFF.

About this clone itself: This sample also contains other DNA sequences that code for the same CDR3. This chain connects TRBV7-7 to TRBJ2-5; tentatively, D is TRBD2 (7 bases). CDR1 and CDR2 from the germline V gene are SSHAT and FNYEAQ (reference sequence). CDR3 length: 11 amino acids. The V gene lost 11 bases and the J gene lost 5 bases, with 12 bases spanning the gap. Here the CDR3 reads CAAGEGETQYF. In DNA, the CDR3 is TGTGCCGCAGGGGAGGGGGAGACCCAGTACTTC.

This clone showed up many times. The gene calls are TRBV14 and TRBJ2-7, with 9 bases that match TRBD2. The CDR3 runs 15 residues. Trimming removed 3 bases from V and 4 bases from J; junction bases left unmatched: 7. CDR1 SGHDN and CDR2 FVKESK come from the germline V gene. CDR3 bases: TGTGCCAGCAGCCAGCGGGGGGGAGGGCGGTACGAGCAGTACTTC. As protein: CASSQRGGGRYEQYF.

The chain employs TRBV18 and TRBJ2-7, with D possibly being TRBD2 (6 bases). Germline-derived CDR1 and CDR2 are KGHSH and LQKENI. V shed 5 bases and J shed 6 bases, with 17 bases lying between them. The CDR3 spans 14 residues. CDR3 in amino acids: CASSSSREAGEQYF. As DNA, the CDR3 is TGTGCCAGCTCAAGTTCGAGGGAGGCAGGCGAGCAGTACTTC. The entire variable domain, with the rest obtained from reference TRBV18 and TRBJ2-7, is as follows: NAGVMQNPRHLVRRRGQEARLRCSPMKGHSHVYWYRQLPEEGLKFMVYLQKENIIDESGMPKERFSAEFPKEGPSILRIQQVVRGDSAAYFCASSSSREAGEQYFGPGTRLTVT.

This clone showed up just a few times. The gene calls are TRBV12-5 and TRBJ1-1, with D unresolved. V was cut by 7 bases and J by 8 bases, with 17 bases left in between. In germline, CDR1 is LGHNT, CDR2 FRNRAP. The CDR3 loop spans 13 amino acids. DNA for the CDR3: TGTGCTAGTGATCGAGAATGGTCTGGGGAAGCTTTCTTT. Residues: CASDREWSGEAFF.

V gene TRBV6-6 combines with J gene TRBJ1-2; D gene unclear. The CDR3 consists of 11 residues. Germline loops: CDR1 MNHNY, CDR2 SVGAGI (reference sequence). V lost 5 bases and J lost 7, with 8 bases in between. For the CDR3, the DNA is TGTGCCAGCAGTCCTAGGGTTGGCTACACCTTC. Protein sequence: CASSPRVGYTF.

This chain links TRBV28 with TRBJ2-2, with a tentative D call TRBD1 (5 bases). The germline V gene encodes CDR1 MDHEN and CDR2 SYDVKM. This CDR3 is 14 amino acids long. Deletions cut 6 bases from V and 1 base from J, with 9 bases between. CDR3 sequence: CASRGAGNTGELFF. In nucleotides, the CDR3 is TGTGCCAGCAGAGGGGCAGGGAACACCGGGGAGCTGTTTTTT.

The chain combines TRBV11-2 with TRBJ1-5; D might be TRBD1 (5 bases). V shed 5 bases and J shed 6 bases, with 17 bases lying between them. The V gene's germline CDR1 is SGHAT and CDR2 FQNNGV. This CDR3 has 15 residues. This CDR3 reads CASSPARGEGQPQHF. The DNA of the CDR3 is TGTGCCAGCAGCCCCGCTCGGGGGGAGGGTCAGCCCCAGCATTTT. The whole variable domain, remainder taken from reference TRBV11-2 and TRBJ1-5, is EAGVAQSPRYKIIEKRQSVAFWCNPISGHATLYWYQQILGQGPKLLIQFQNNGVVDDSQLPKDRFSAERLKGVDSTLKIQPAKLEDSAVYLCASSPARGEGQPQHFGDGTRLSIL.

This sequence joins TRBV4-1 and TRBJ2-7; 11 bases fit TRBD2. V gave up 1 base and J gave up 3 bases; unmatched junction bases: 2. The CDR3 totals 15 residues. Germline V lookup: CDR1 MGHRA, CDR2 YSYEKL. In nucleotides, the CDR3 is TGCGCCAGCAGCCAAGTGGGGACTAGCGGCTACGAGCAGTACTTC. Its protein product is CASSQVGTSGYEQYF.

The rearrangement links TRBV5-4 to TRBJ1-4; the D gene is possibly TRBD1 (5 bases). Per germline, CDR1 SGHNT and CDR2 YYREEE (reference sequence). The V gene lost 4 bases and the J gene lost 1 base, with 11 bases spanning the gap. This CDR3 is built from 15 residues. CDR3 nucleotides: TGTGCCAGCAGCGTTAACAGGCAAACTAATGAAAAACTGTTTTTT. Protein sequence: CASSVNRQTNEKLFF.

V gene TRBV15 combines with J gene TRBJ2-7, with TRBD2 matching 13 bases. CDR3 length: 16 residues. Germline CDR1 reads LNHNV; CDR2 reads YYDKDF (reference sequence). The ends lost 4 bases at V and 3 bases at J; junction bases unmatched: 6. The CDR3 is CATSTGGTSGIYEQYF. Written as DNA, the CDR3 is TGTGCCACCAGCACAGGGGGGACTAGCGGGATCTACGAGCAGTACTTC.